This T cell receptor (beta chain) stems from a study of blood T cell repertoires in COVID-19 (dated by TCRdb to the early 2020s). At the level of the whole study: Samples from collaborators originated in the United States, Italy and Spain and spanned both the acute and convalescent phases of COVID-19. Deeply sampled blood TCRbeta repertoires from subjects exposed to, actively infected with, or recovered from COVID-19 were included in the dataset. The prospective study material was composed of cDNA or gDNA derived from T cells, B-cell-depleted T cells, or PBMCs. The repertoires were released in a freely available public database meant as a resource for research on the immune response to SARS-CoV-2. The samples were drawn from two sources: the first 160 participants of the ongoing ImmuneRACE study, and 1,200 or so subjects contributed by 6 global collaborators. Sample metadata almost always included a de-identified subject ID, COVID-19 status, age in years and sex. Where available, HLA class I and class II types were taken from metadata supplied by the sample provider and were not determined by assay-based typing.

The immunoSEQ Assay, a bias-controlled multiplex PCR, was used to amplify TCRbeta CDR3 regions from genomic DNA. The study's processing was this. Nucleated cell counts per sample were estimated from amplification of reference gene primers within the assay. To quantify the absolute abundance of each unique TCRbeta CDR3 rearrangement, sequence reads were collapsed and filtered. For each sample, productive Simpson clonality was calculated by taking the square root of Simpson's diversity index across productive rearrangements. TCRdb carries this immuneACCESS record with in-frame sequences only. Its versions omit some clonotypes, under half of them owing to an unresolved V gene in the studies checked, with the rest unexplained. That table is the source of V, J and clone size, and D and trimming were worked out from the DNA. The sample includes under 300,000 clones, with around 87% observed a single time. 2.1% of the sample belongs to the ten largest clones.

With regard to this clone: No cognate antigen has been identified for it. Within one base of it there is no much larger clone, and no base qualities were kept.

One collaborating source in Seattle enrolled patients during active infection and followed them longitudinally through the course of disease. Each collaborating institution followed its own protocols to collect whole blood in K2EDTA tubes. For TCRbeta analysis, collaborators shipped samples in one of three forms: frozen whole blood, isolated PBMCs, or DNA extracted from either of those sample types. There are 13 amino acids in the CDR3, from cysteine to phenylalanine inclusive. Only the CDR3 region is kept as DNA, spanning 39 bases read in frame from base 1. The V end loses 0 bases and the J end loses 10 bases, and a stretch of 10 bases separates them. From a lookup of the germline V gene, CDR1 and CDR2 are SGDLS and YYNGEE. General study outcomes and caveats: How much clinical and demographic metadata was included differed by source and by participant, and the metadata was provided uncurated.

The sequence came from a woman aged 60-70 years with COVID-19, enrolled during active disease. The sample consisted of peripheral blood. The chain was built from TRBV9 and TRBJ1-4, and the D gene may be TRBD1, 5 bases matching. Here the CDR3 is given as CASSVGDRSKLFF. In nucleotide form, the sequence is TGTGCCAGCAGCGTAGGAGACAGATCAAAACTGTTTTTT.